A selection of T cell receptor beta chains follows, all from one sample in a study of shared clonotypes between healthy human individuals. Assay: immunoSEQ multiplex PCR; the TCRdb copy retains only in-frame clones and omits some. The table records about 1.1 million clones, 60% to 80% of them present only once. Sequenced: memory CD4+ T cells from PBMCs. The origin of the receptors is a man younger than 30 in good health. Some clones in this sample may be carry-over from other donors' samples. Each CDR3 is given with its conserved first and last residue. D genes are given only for firm matches. Size is stated for part of the rows, as once, few or many counts, or as a class when the clone is expanded.

>TRBD1|TRBV28|few|TRBJ2-3
CASRSGQLTDTQYF
TGTGCCAGCAGATCGGGACAGCTCACAGATACGCAGTATTTT
>-|TRBV2|-|TRBJ2-1
CATSSSGYHEQFF
TGTGCCACCTCGAGTTCGGGGTACCATGAGCAGTTCTTC
>TRBD1|TRBV5-1|-|TRBJ2-1
CASSYTGTEGHEQFF
TGCGCCAGCAGCTACACCGGGACAGAGGGCCATGAGCAGTTCTTC
>-|TRBV29-1|-|TRBJ2-6
CSVETPSGANVLTF
TGCAGCGTTGAAACCCCCTCTGGGGCCAACGTCCTGACTTTC
>-|TRBV5-6|few|TRBJ2-1
CASSLGSRGEQFF
TGTGCCAGCAGCTTGGGGTCCCGGGGTGAGCAGTTCTTC
>-|TRBV25-1|few|TRBJ1-2
CASSTVFYGYTF
TGTGCCAGCAGTACGGTATTCTATGGCTACACCTTC
>-|TRBV28|-|TRBJ2-5
CASSLGRRETQYF
TGTGCCAGCAGTCTGGGGAGGAGAGAGACCCAGTACTTC
>-|TRBV11-2|-|TRBJ2-5
CASSLEVRRETQYF
TGTGCCAGCAGCTTAGAAGTCCGGCGGGAGACCCAGTACTTC
>-|TRBV28|-|TRBJ2-7
CASSFPATFYEQYF
TGTGCCAGCAGTTTCCCGGCCACCTTCTACGAGCAGTACTTC
>-|TRBV5-1|-|TRBJ2-6
CASSLTGSSGANVLTF
TGCGCCAGCAGCTTGACAGGTAGCTCTGGGGCCAACGTCCTGACTTTC
>-|TRBV5-1|-|TRBJ2-1
CASSLVGGRGYNEQFF
TGCGCCAGCAGCTTGGTGGGGGGTAGAGGTTACAATGAGCAGTTCTTC
>-|TRBV7-2|-|TRBJ2-7
CASSLFGSSYEQYF
TGTGCCAGCAGCTTATTCGGGAGTTCCTACGAGCAGTACTTC
>-|TRBV30|-|TRBJ1-2
CAWSVLLGTYKNYGYTF
TGTGCCTGGAGTGTACTCCTCGGGACATATAAAAACTATGGCTACACCTTC
>-|TRBV5-1|few|TRBJ1-1
CASSLGWQNMNTEAFF
TGCGCCAGCAGCTTGGGTTGGCAGAACATGAACACTGAAGCTTTCTTT
>-|TRBV6-1|-|TRBJ2-7
CASTLSRAIYEQYF
TGTGCCAGCACCCTGTCCCGGGCCATCTACGAGCAGTACTTC
>TRBD2|TRBV6-1|-|TRBJ2-1
CASSERTSGINEQFF
TGTGCCAGCAGTGAACGGACTAGCGGGATCAATGAGCAGTTCTTC
>TRBD1|TRBV7-6|-|TRBJ1-2
CASSLGGAGGRYGYTF
TGTGCCAGCAGCTTAGGAGGGGCAGGGGGAAGGTATGGCTACACCTTC
>-|TRBV7-2|-|TRBJ1-3
CASRADSGNTIYF
TGTGCCAGCAGGGCGGATTCTGGAAACACCATATATTTT
>-|TRBV5-1|-|TRBJ2-1
CASSLAFAPNEQFF
TGCGCCAGCAGCTTGGCCTTCGCTCCGAATGAGCAGTTCTTC
>TRBD2|TRBV18|-|TRBJ2-7
CASSRGLEFYEQYF
TGTGCCAGCTCAAGGGGACTAGAGTTCTACGAGCAGTACTTC
>TRBD1|TRBV5-4|-|TRBJ1-3
CASSLGQGARGNTIYF
TGTGCCAGCAGCTTGGGACAGGGGGCTAGAGGAAACACCATATATTTT
>-|TRBV2|-|TRBJ1-1
CASRRVVNTEAFF
TGTGCCAGCAGGAGGGTGGTGAACACTGAAGCTTTCTTT
>-|TRBV10-3|-|TRBJ2-5
CAISEQAETQYF
TGTGCCATCAGTGAACAGGCAGAGACCCAGTACTTC
>TRBD1|TRBV28|-|TRBJ2-7
CATRGQSSYEQYF
TGTGCCACCCGGGGACAGAGCTCCTACGAGCAGTACTTC
>-|TRBV30|-|TRBJ2-2
CAWMHRVTGELFF
TGTGCCTGGATGCATCGTGTAACCGGGGAGCTGTTTTTT
>TRBD2|TRBV27|-|TRBJ2-7
CASSLHFLAGSRYEQYF
TGTGCCAGCAGTTTACACTTTCTAGCGGGGTCCCGCTACGAGCAGTACTTC
>-|TRBV30|few|TRBJ2-3
CAWSVASGTDTQYF
TGTGCCTGGAGTGTGGCTAGCGGCACAGATACGCAGTATTTT
>TRBD1|TRBV4-1|-|TRBJ2-7
CASSSPARGYEQYF
TGCGCCAGCAGCTCCCCGGCCAGGGGGTACGAGCAGTACTTC
>-|TRBV6-5|-|TRBJ1-5
CASWGRGQPQHF
TGTGCCAGCTGGGGCAGGGGCCAGCCCCAGCATTTT
>-|TRBV7-2|-|TRBJ2-7
CASSLGGSPPGQYF
TGTGCCAGCAGCTTAGGAGGCAGTCCACCGGGGCAGTACTTC
>-|TRBV6-5|-|TRBJ1-1
CASSYSPFRKNTEAFF
TGTGCCAGCAGTTACTCCCCTTTCCGAAAGAACACTGAAGCTTTCTTT
>-|TRBV7-8|-|TRBJ1-1
CASSLGGGPNTEAFF
TGTGCCAGCAGCTTAGGGGGGGGTCCGAACACTGAAGCTTTCTTT
>TRBD1|TRBV5-1|-|TRBJ2-5
CASSLGQAWQETQYF
TGCGCCAGCAGCCTGGGACAGGCGTGGCAAGAGACCCAGTACTTC
>-|TRBV28|-|TRBJ1-1
CASRMVGTEAFF
TGTGCCAGCAGGATGGTAGGCACTGAAGCTTTCTTT
>-|TRBV28|-|TRBJ2-2
CASSLSRELFF
TGTGCCAGCAGTTTAAGCCGGGAGCTGTTTTTT
>-|TRBV6-4|-|TRBJ1-1
CASSPGTQNTEAFF
TGTGCCAGCAGTCCGGGGACACAGAACACTGAAGCTTTCTTT